These 20 T cell receptor beta chains originate from one sample sequenced in a study of cytomegalovirus exposure and HLA in healthy donors. The PCR contained 60 Vbeta and 13 Jbeta primers. The protocol was immunoSEQ multiplex PCR, while the TCRdb copy is restricted to in-frame clones and leaves out a portion. The sample yields some 110,000 clones, 78% seen once. Source material: PBMCs. The receptors stem from a woman between 40 and 55 years old in good health and CMV-seronegative.

The chain uses TRBV27 and TRBJ2-7; 8 positions agree with TRBD2. Trimming at V came to 6 bases and at J to 5 bases, leaving 12 bases not matched to a gene. This CDR3 contains 15 residues. Germline V gene sequence: CDR1 MNHEY, CDR2 SMNVEV (reference sequence). This CDR3 is CASSPWGLGPHEQYF. DNA for the CDR3: TGTGCCAGCAGCCCCTGGGGACTAGGCCCTCACGAGCAGTACTTC.

The chain has TRBV10-3 and TRBJ2-1; 13 bases are shared with TRBD2. The CDR3 is 12 residues long. The germline gives CDR1 ENHRY, CDR2 SYGVKD. With 10 bases clipped from V and 8 bases from J, the junction kept 2 bases outside the gene matches. The DNA of the CDR3 is TGTGCCAGCGGGACTAGCGGGGATGAGCAGTTCTTC. Translated: CASGTSGDEQFF.

This chain joins TRBV7-2 and TRBJ1-2, with D tentatively TRBD1 (6 bases). The CDR3 covers 13 residues. Deletions cut 3 bases from V and 4 bases from J, with 9 bases between. The germline V gene encodes CDR1 SGHTA and CDR2 FQGNSA. The CDR3: CASSFGGAYGYTF. The CDR3 DNA reads TGTGCCAGCAGCTTTGGGGGGGCCTATGGCTACACCTTC.

The chain joins TRBV30 to TRBJ1-4; 9 bases are shared with TRBD1. V dropped 2 bases and J dropped 7; count of bases not matched to a gene: 14. CDR1 GTSNPN and CDR2 SVGIG come from the germline V gene (reference sequence). The CDR3 has 17 residues. CDR3 DNA: TGTGCCTGGAGTCACACCCGGGGTCAGGGACAGGGTGAAAAACTGTTTTTT. Amino acids: CAWSHTRGQGQGEKLFF.

The chain links TRBV5-5 to TRBJ1-1; D remains unclear. V dropped 2 bases and J dropped 2 bases, with 10 bases sitting between them. The germline V gene encodes CDR1 SGHKS and CDR2 YYEKEE (reference sequence). This CDR3 is 14 amino acids long. The CDR3 spells CASSLLSKNTEAFF. In nucleotides, the CDR3 is TGTGCCAGCAGCTTACTTTCAAAAAACACTGAAGCTTTCTTT.

The genes are TRBV19 and TRBJ2-1; TRBD2 aligns across 11 bases. This CDR3 has 15 amino acids. V lost 4 bases to trimming and J lost 7 bases; unmatched junction nucleotides: 6. Germline-derived CDR1 and CDR2 are LNHDA and SQIVND (reference sequence). The CDR3 spells CASSTLAGGGNEQFF. For the CDR3, the DNA is TGTGCCAGTAGTACCCTAGCGGGAGGAGGAAATGAGCAGTTCTTC. Together with reference TRBV19 and TRBJ2-1, the CDR3 gives the full variable domain: DGGITQSPKYLFRKEGQNVTLSCEQNLNHDAMYWYRQDPGQGLRLIYYSQIVNDFQKGDIAEGYSVSREKKESFPLTVTSAQKNPTAFYLCASSTLAGGGNEQFFGPGTRLTVL.

The chain recombines TRBV7-2 with TRBJ2-3, with a tentative D call TRBD2 (5 bases). CDR3 length equals 15 residues. Trimming left V 4 bases short and J 3 bases short, with 14 bases between. Germline CDR1 and CDR2: SGHTA and FQGNSA. The CDR3 DNA is TGTGCCAGCAGCTCGAGGGTGGGAAGGACAGATACGCAGTATTTT. This translates into CASSSRVGRTDTQYF.

The CDR3 sequence is CASSLAVQGQETQYF. CDR3 in DNA: TGCGCCAGCAGCTTGGCCGTGCAGGGGCAAGAGACCCAGTACTTC. The chain joins TRBV5-1 to TRBJ2-5; a possible D gene is TRBD1 (6 bases). Trimming removed 0 bases from V and 2 bases from J, with 11 bases in between. The CDR3 loop spans 15 amino acids. In germline, CDR1 is SGHRS, CDR2 YFSETQ.

The gene calls are TRBV28 and TRBJ2-7; no clear D. CDR1 and CDR2 (germline): MDHEN, SYDVKM. The CDR3 sequence is 13 residues long. The ends were cut back, 3 bases at V and 7 bases at J, with 13 bases in the middle. CDR3 amino acids: CASSFTMSGEQYF. The DNA for the CDR3 is TGTGCCAGCAGTTTCACCATGTCCGGGGAGCAGTACTTC.

The chain couples TRBV25-1 to TRBJ2-3, with D perhaps matching TRBD1 (5 bases). Germline V gene data show CDR1 as MGHDK and CDR2 as SYGVNS. This CDR3 spans 16 amino acids. V lost 2 bases, J lost 5 bases, and 17 bases lay in between. CDR3 DNA sequence: TGTGCCAGCAGTGAAGGATCTGTCACAAGGGGAGATACGCAGTATTTT. Its translation: CASSEGSVTRGDTQYF.

V is TRBV6-1 and J is TRBJ1-2; a weak D match, TRBD1 (5 bases). The CDR3 loop spans 12 amino acids. The germline V gene encodes CDR1 MNHNS and CDR2 SASEGT. With 3 bases removed from V and 10 bases from J, the gap between germline ends came to 12 bases. The CDR3, as DNA: TGTGCCAGCAGTGAGGGCGGGGCAGCCTACACCTTC. Its translation is CASSEGGAAYTF.

Turning to this clone: Other DNA sequences of this sample code for an identical CDR3. This rearrangement joins TRBV18 to TRBJ2-3, with D unresolved. Germline V lookup: CDR1 KGHSH, CDR2 LQKENI. This CDR3 is 12 amino acids long. Trimming removed 3 bases at V and 4 bases at J, with 5 bases between. The DNA of the CDR3 is TGTGCCAGCTCACCCCCCGCAGATACGCAGTATTTT. It encodes CASSPPADTQYF.

V usage is TRBV6-5 and J usage is TRBJ2-5; the match to TRBD2 covers 8 bases. The tail of the sequence fits TRBJ2-7 better, so the J call may be wrong. The CDR3 covers 13 residues. Germline CDR1 is MNHEY and CDR2 is SVGAGI. The CDR3 DNA reads TGTGCCAGCAGCCGGGGGGGACCCTACGAGCAGTACTTC. Translating gives CASSRGGPYEQYF.

The chain recombines TRBV7-2 with TRBJ2-2, with 7 bases fitting TRBD1. V gave up 5 bases and J gave up 0 bases; unmatched junction bases: 6. CDR1 and CDR2 from the germline V gene are SGHTA and FQGNSA. The CDR3 runs to 16 residues. As DNA, the CDR3 is TGTGCCAGCAGCCGGTCCGGGACAGCGAACACCGGGGAGCTGTTTTTT. It encodes CASSRSGTANTGELFF.

The chain combines TRBV6-6 with TRBJ2-1; D gene ambiguous. Trimming stripped 2 bases from V and 6 bases from J, with 11 bases between. The germline gives CDR1 MNHNY, CDR2 SVGAGI (reference sequence). The CDR3 spans 14 residues. In nucleotides, the CDR3 is TGTGCCAGCAGTTACCCGCGTCCCCCCAATGAGCAGTTCTTC. Translated, it gives CASSYPRPPNEQFF.

This clone was recorded a few times. The rearrangement uses TRBV5-1 and TRBJ2-7; the D gene is possibly TRBD2 (5 bases). The CDR3 contains 19 residues. Trimming cost V 2 bases and J 0 bases, with 24 bases left between them. Looked up from germline, CDR1 is SGHRS and CDR2 is YFSETQ. For the CDR3, the DNA is TGCGCCAGCAGCTTACACACAAGCTCACCGGGATTGAGCTCCTACGAGCAGTACTTC. It codes for CASSLHTSSPGLSSYEQYF.

This chain uses TRBV7-2 with TRBJ2-5, with 10 nucleotides matching TRBD2. This CDR3 has 15 residues. With V trimmed by 1 base and J by 2 bases, 1 base remained unmatched. Germline V gene lookup returns CDR1 SGHTA and CDR2 FQGNSA. Here the CDR3 reads CASSLGTSGQETQYF. In nucleotides, the CDR3 is TGTGCCAGCAGCTTAGGGACTAGCGGACAAGAGACCCAGTACTTC.

The chain links TRBV18 to TRBJ1-1, with TRBD1 as a possible D gene (6 bases). The V and J ends lost 5 bases and 0 bases respectively, with 10 bases between them. The CDR3 spans 14 residues. Germline assignment: CDR1 KGHSH and CDR2 LQKENI. CDR3 residues: CASSSRGVNTEAFF. The CDR3 DNA is TGTGCCAGCTCAAGCAGGGGCGTGAACACTGAAGCTTTCTTT.

The chain combines TRBV19 with TRBJ2-4; TRBD2 might be the D (5 bases). CDR1 and CDR2 from the germline V gene are LNHDA and SQIVND (reference sequence). The V end lost 0 bases, the J end lost 7 bases, and 10 bases lay between the germline ends. The CDR3 extends over 14 amino acids. CDR3: CASSIDQQRNIQYF. CDR3 coding DNA: TGTGCCAGTAGTATAGATCAACAGCGGAACATTCAGTACTTC.

The chain links TRBV7-2 to TRBJ1-5, with D uncertain. The CDR3 is 14 amino acids. V gave up 1 base and J gave up 8 bases, with 12 bases separating them. Looked up from germline, CDR1 is SGHTA and CDR2 is FQGNSA. The CDR3 reads CASSLDTGGKPQHF. CDR3 nucleotide sequence: TGTGCCAGCAGCTTAGATACGGGAGGCAAGCCCCAGCATTTT. Full variable domain (rest looked up from reference TRBV7-2 and TRBJ1-5): GAGVSQSPSNKVTEKGKDVELRCDPISGHTALYWYRQSLGQGLEFLIYFQGNSAPDKSGLPSDRFSAERTGGSVSTLTIQRTQQEDSAVYLCASSLDTGGKPQHFGDGTRLSIL.